This entry features one T cell receptor beta chain sequence. What it binds is not known. The entry originates in a study of OX40 agonist ivuxolimab in advanced cancers. Study-wide background: The patients got ivuxolimab, which is an agonistic anti-OX40 (CD134) antibody.

This CDR3 is built from 17 residues. The ends lost 4 bases at V and 5 bases at J; junction bases unmatched: 16. Germline V gene sequence: CDR1 SQVTM, CDR2 ANQGSEA. Profiling relied on immunoSEQ multiplex PCR, and the TCRdb table lists in-frame clones only, not all of them. The sample lists about 100,000 clones, around nine tenths occurring once. Broader study findings: Individuals who were partial responders at 0.1-3.0 mg/kg had clonal expansion that ranked among the lowest.

J is TRBJ2-7 and V is TRBV29-1; 11 nucleotides align to TRBD2. The source of this sequence is an adult with an advanced solid tumor such as melanoma, head and neck, liver or kidney cancer. The material was CD4+ or CD8+ T cells sorted from blood, obtained in a trial of the OX40 agonist ivuxolimab. CDR3 amino acids: CSVGRLAGFSSVNEQYF. CDR3 DNA sequence: TGCAGCGTTGGGAGACTAGCGGGATTTAGTTCGGTGAACGAGCAGTACTTC.